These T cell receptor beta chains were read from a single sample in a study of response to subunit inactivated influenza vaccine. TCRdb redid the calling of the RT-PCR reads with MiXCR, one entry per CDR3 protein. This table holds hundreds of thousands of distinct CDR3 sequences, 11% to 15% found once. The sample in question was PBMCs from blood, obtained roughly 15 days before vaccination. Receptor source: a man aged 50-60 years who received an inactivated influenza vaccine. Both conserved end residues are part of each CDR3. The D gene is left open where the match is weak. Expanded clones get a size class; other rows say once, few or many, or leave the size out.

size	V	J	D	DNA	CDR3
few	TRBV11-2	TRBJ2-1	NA	TGTGCCAGCACCCTTACAGCGGAGAACTACAATGAGCAGTTCTTC	CASTLTAENYNEQFF
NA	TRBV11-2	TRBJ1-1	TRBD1	TGTGCCAGCAGCTTAGACAGGGGGCAGTTTACTGAAGCTTTCTTT	CASSLDRGQFTEAFF
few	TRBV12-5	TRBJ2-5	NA	TGTGCTAGTGGTTTACTAGGGCAAGAGACCCAGTACTTC	CASGLLGQETQYF
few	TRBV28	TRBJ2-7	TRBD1	TGTGCCAGCAGAATGGGACAGGGCCCGACCTACGAGCAGTACTTC	CASRMGQGPTYEQYF
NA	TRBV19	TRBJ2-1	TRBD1	TGTGCCAGTAGTAGAGGACAGGGGGAAGAGCAGTTCTTC	CASSRGQGEEQFF
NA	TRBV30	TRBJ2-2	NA	TGTGCCTGGAGTGGGGGGTGGCTAGAAGGCACCGGGGAGCTGTTTTTT	CAWSGGWLEGTGELFF
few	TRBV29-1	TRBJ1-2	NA	TGCAGCACCAAAGGACACGACGCTTATGGCTACACCTTC	CSTKGHDAYGYTF
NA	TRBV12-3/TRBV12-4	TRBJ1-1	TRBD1	TGTGCCAGCAGACAGGGGTATGAAACTGAAGCTTTCTTT	CASRQGYETEAFF
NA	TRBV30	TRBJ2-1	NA	TGTGCCTGGAGTGTACTGGGGGGCACCTACAATGAGCAGTTCTTC	CAWSVLGGTYNEQFF
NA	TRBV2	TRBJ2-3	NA	TGTGCCAGCAGTGATTGGCGGCCTAGCACAGATACGCAGTATTTT	CASSDWRPSTDTQYF
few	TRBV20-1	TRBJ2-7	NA	TGCAGTGCTATGGGGGGCTCCTACCTCGAGCAGTACTTC	CSAMGGSYLEQYF
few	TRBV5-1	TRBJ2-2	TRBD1	TGCGCCAGCAGCTCCGGGACAGACAACACCGGGGAGCTGTTTTTT	CASSSGTDNTGELFF
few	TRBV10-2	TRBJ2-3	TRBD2	TGCGCCAGCCAGAAAGCGGGAAGCACAGATACGCAGTATTTT	CASQKAGSTDTQYF
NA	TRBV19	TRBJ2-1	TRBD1	TGTGCCAGTAGTGGGTGGACAGGGGGGCAATACAATGAGCAGTTCTTC	CASSGWTGGQYNEQFF
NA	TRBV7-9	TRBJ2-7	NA	TGTGCCAGCAGCTTCGGGAAAGCCTCCAACGAGCAGTACTTC	CASSFGKASNEQYF
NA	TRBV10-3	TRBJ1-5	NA	TGTGCCATCAGTGAACGGGGGGCCCAGCCCCAGCATTTT	CAISERGAQPQHF
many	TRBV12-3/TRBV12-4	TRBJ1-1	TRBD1	TGTGCCAGCAGTGTTCTTAGGACAGGGGGCACTGAAGCTTTCTTT	CASSVLRTGGTEAFF
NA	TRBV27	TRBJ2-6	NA	TGTGCCAGCAGTTTCATAGGACACTCTGGGGCCAACGTCCTGACTTTC	CASSFIGHSGANVLTF
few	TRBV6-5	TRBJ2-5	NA	TGTGCCAGCAGTTACCCGAACGGCAGGGGAAAAGAGACCCAGTACTTC	CASSYPNGRGKETQYF
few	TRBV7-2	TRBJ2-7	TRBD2	TGTGCCAGCAGCCGCGGACTAGCGGAAAAGGGTGAGCAGTACTTC	CASSRGLAEKGEQYF
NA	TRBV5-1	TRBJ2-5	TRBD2	TGCGCCAGCAGCCCTAGCGGGGGGGCCGGTCGGGAGACCCAGTACTTC	CASSPSGGAGRETQYF
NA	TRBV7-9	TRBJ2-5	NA	TGTGCCAGCAGCTTCTTGTGGACAGCTAAACAAGAGACCCAGTACTTC	CASSFLWTAKQETQYF
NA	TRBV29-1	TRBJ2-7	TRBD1	TGCAGCGTTGAGAGGACAGGGCCCTACGAGCAGTACTTC	CSVERTGPYEQYF
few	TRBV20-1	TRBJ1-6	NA	TGCAGTGCTAGACAGGACTATAATTCACCCCTCCACTTT	CSARQDYNSPLHF
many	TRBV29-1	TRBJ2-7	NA	TGCAGCGTTGAAGAGAGGGGACGGGACTACGAGCAGTACTTC	CSVEERGRDYEQYF
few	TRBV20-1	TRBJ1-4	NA	TGCAGTGCTGGTTATGAAAAACTGTTTTTT	CSAGYEKLFF
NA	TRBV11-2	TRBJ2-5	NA	TGTGCCAGCAGCCCTGGGCGGGCAACGTACCAAGAGACCCAGTACTTC	CASSPGRATYQETQYF
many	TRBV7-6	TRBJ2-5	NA	TGTGCCAGCAGCTTAATTAGCCGGGACCTGAAGACCCAGTACTTC	CASSLISRDLKTQYF
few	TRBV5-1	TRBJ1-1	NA	TGCGCCAGCAGCTTCGGGAGCATGAACACTGAAGCTTTCTTT	CASSFGSMNTEAFF
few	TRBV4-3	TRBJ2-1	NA	TGCGCCAGCAGCCAAGATCTATGGACTCATTCGGACAGTGAGCAGTTCTTC	CASSQDLWTHSDSEQFF
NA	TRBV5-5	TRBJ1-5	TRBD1	TGTGCCAGCAGCTCTAGGGCCGGGACAGGAAGCAATCAGCCCCAGCATTTT	CASSSRAGTGSNQPQHF
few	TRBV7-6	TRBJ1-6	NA	TGTGCCAGCAGCTCCCGGACAGTTGGGAATTCACCCCTCCACTTT	CASSSRTVGNSPLHF
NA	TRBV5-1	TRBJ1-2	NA	TGCGCCAGCAGCTTGGGGACAACGGGGGCGCATGGCTACACCTTC	CASSLGTTGAHGYTF
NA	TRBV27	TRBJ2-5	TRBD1	TGTGCCAGCAGTAAAAACAGGGGTGGGCTGACCCAGTACTTC	CASSKNRGGLTQYF
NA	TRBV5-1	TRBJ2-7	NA	TGCGCCAGCAGCCCGGATGGTGGTGGCTACTACGAGCAGTACTTC	CASSPDGGGYYEQYF
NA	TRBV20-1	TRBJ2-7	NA	TGCAGTGCTAGTGGAGGGAGTGGGAACTACGAGCAGTACTTC	CSASGGSGNYEQYF
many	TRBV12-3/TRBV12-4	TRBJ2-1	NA	TGTGCCAGCAGTGTACCCTATGGGGGTGGGACCTACAATGAGCAGTTCTTC	CASSVPYGGGTYNEQFF
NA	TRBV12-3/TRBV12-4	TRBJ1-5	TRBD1	TGTGCCAGCAGCTCGGGACAGGGGCCCAATCAGCCCCAGCATTTT	CASSSGQGPNQPQHF
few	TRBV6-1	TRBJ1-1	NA	TGTGCCAGCCTACTCTCCGTCTGGCGTTCTGCTTTCTTT	CASLLSVWRSAFF
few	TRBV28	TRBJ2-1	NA	TGTGCCAGCAGCAATGGGCGGGGACGGAATGAGCAGTTCTTC	CASSNGRGRNEQFF
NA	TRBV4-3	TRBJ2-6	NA	TGCGCCAGCAGCCAGACAGCCTCTGGGGCCAACGTCCTGACTTTC	CASSQTASGANVLTF
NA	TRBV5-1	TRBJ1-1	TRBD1	TGCGCCAGCAGCCCGCCGGGACAGCTGAACACTGAAGCTTTCTTT	CASSPPGQLNTEAFF
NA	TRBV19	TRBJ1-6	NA	TGTGCCAGTAGTATGGGACCAAACTATTCACCCCTCCACTTT	CASSMGPNYSPLHF
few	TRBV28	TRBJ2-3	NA	TGTGCCAGCAGCCCCCCCCTTTTTACGCAGTATTTT	CASSPPLFTQYF
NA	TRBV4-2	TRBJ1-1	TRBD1	TGTGCCAGCAGCCAAGCAGCAGGGGGCATGAACACTGAAGCTTTCTTT	CASSQAAGGMNTEAFF
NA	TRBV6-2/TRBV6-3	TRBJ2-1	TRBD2	TGTGCCAGCTCTCTCTCCGGGACTAGCGGGGGATCCTACAATGAGCAGTTCTTC	CASSLSGTSGGSYNEQFF
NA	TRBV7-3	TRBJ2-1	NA	TGTGCCAGCGCCGGCCAGGGAGGATCCTCCAATGAGCAGTTCTTC	CASAGQGGSSNEQFF
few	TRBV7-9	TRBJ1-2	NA	TGTGCCAGCAGCTACCAAGGGGGGGGCTACACCTTC	CASSYQGGGYTF
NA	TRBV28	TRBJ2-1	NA	TGTGCCAGCAGTCTTTATTCGCCTACCGAAGGTTTTTCGCTCGCTGAGCAGTTCTTC	CASSLYSPTEGFSLAEQFF
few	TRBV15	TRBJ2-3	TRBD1	TGTGCCACCAGCAGCCGGGGACAGTCCACAGATACGCAGTATTTT	CATSSRGQSTDTQYF
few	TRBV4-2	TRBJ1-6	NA	TGTGCCAGCAGCCAAGGGAGGGAGTTATCACCCCTCCACTTT	CASSQGRELSPLHF
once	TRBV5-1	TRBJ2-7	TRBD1	TGCGCCAGCAGCTTGGGAGGGGGCGCGTCCGAGCAGTACTTC	CASSLGGGASEQYF
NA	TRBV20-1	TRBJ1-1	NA	TGCAGTGCTAGGAGGGGGGGTGGAAACACTGAAGCTTTCTTT	CSARRGGGNTEAFF
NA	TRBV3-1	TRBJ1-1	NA	TGTGCCAGCAGCCAAGGATCGGCTCTGAACACTGAAGCTTTCTTT	CASSQGSALNTEAFF
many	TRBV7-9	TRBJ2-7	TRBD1	TGCGCCAGCAGCTTGGGACAGGGGTTCTACGAGCAGTACTTC	CASSLGQGFYEQYF
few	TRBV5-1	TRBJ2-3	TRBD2	TGCGCCAGCAGCCGGGGGACTAGCGGGATCGCAGATACGCAGTATTTT	CASSRGTSGIADTQYF
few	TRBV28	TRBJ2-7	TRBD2	TGTGCCAGCAGTTTACCTAGCGGGAGCGAGCAGCAGTACTTC	CASSLPSGSEQQYF
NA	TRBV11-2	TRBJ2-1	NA	TGTGCCAGCAGCTTAGTTGAGCTGGGCACCAATGAGCAGTTCTTC	CASSLVELGTNEQFF
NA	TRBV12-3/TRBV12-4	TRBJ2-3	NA	TGTGCCAGCAGTTTACTAGTAGGCTCAGATACGCAGTATTTT	CASSLLVGSDTQYF